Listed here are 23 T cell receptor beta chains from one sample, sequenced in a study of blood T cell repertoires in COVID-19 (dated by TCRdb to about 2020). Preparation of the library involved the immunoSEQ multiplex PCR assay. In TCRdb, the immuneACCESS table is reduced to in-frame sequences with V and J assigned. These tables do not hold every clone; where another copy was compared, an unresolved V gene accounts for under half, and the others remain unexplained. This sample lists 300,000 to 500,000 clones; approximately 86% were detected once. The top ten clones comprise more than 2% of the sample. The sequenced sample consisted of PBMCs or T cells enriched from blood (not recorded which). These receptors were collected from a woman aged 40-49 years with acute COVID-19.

In nucleotides, the CDR3 is TGTGCCAGCAGGCCCGGGAGCAAACCCGGCGATGAGCAGTTCTTC. Amino acids: CASRPGSKPGDEQFF. V usage is TRBV2 and J usage is TRBJ2-1, with D possibly matching TRBD2 (6 bases). Germline CDR1 SNHLY, CDR2 FYNNEI. The CDR3 loop spans 15 amino acids. V gave up 6 bases and J gave up 8 bases, with 20 bases separating them.

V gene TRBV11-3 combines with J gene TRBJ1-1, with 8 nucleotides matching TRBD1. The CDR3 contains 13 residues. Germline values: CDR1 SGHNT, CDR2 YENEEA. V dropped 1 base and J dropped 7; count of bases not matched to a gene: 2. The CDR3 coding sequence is TGTGCCAGCAGCTTAGGTGACAGGGGTGAAGCTTTCTTT. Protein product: CASSLGDRGEAFF.

CDR3 amino acids: CASSASGSILSNTEAFF. Here the CDR3 DNA reads TGTGCCAGCAGTGCTTCAGGGTCCATACTATCGAACACTGAAGCTTTCTTT. V gene TRBV25-1 combines with J gene TRBJ1-1; perhaps TRBD1 as D (5 bases). V dropped 4 bases and J dropped 1 base, with 19 bases sitting between them. Germline V gene data show CDR1 as MGHDK and CDR2 as SYGVNS. The CDR3 is 17 residues long.

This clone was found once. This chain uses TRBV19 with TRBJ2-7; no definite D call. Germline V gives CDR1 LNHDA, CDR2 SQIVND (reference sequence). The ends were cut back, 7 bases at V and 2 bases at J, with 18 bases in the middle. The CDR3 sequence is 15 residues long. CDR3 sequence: CASNFISVVAYEQYF. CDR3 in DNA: TGTGCCAGTAACTTCATATCGGTAGTCGCCTACGAGCAGTACTTC.

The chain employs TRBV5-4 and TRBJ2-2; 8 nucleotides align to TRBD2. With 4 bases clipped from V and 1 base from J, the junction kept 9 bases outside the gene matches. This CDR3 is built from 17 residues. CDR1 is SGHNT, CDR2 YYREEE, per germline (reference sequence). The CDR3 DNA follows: TGTGCCAGCAGCCCCGACCGGGGGGGCCTGAACACCGGGGAGCTGTTTTTT. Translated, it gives CASSPDRGGLNTGELFF. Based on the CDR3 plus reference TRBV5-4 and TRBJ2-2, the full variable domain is ETGVTQSPTHLIKTRGQQVTLRCSSQSGHNTVSWYQQALGQGPQFIFQYYREEENGRGNFPPRFSGLQFPNYSSELNVNALELDDSALYLCASSPDRGGLNTGELFFGEGSRLTVL.

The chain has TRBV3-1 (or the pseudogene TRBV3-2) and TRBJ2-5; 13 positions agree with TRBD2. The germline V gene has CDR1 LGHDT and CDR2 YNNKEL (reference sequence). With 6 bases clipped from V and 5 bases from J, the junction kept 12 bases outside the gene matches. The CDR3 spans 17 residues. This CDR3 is CASRGRTSGGAGETQYF. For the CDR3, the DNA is TGTGCCAGCAGAGGAAGGACTAGCGGGGGCGCTGGGGAGACCCAGTACTTC.

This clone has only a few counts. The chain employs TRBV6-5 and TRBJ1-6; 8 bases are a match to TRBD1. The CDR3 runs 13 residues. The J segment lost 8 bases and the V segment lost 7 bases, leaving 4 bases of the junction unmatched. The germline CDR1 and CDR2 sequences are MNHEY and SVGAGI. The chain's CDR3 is CASTVDRDSPLHF. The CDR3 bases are TGTGCCAGCACCGTGGACAGGGATTCACCCCTCCACTTT.

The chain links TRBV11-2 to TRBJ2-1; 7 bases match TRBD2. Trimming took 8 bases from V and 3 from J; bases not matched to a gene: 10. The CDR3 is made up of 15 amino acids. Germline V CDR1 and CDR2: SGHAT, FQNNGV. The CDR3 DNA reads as TGTGCCAGCCTCTTTGTGGGGGGGAACTACAATGAGCAGTTCTTC. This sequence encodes CASLFVGGNYNEQFF.

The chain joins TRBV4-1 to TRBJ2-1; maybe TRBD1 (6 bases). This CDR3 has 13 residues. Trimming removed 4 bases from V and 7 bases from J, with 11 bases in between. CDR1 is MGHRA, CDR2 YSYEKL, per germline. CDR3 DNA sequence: TGCGCCAGCAGCCCAACAGGGCTTAATGAGCAGTTCTTC. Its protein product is CASSPTGLNEQFF.

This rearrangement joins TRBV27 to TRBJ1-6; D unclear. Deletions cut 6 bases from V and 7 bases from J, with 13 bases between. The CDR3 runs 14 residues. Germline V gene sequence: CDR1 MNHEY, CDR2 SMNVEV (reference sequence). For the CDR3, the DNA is TGTGCCAGCAGCCCGACGGTGAGGAATTCACCCCTCCACTTT. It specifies CASSPTVRNSPLHF.

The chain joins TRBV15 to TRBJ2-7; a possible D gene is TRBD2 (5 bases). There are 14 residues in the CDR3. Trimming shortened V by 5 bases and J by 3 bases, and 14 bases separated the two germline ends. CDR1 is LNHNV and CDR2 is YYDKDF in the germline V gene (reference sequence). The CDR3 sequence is CATSPRLRVYEQYF. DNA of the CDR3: TGTGCCACCAGCCCCCGACTGAGGGTCTACGAGCAGTACTTC.

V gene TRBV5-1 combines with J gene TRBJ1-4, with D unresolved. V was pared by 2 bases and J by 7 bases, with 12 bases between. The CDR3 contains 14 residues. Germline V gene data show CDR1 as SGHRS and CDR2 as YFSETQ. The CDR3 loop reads CASSLDQVSEKLFF. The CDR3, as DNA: TGCGCCAGCAGCTTAGATCAGGTTTCTGAAAAACTGTTTTTT.

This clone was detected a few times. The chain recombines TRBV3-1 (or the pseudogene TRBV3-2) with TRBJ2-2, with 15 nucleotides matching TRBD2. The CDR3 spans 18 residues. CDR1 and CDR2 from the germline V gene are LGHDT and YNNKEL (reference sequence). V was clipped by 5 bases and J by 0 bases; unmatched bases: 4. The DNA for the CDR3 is TGTGCCAGCAGCGGGACTAGCGGGGGGCCTACGAACACCGGGGAGCTGTTTTTT. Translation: CASSGTSGGPTNTGELFF.

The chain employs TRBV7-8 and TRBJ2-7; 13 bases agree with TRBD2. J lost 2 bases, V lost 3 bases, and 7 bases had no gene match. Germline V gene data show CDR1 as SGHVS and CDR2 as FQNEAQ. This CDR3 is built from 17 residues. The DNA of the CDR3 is TGTGCCAGCAGCTTCCACGGACTAGCGGGGGACCCCTACGAGCAGTACTTC. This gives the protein CASSFHGLAGDPYEQYF.

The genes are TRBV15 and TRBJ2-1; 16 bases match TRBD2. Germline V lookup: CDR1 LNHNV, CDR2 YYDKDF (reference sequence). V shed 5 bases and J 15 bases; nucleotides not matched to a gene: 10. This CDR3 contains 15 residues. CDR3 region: CATSGSGTSGGARFF. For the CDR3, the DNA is TGTGCCACCAGCGGATCCGGGACTAGCGGGGGGGCCAGGTTCTTC.

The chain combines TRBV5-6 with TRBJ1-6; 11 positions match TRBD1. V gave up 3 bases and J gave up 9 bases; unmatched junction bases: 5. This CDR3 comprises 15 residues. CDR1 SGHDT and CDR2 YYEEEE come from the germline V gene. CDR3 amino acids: CASSWDRGNGSPLHF. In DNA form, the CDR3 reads TGTGCCAGCAGCTGGGACAGGGGGAACGGTTCACCCCTCCACTTT.

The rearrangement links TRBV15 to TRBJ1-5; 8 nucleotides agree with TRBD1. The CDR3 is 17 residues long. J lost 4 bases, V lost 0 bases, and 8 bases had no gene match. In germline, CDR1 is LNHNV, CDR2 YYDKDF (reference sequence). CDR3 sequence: CATSRDLGGQGNQPQHF. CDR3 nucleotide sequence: TGTGCCACCAGCAGAGATCTAGGAGGACAGGGAAATCAGCCCCAGCATTTT.

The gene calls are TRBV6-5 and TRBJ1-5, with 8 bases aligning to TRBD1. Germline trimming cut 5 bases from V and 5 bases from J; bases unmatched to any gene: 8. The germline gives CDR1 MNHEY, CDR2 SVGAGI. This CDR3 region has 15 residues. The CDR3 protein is CASSRGTGGDQPQHF. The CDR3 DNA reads TGTGCCAGCAGTCGGGGGACAGGAGGGGATCAGCCCCAGCATTTT.

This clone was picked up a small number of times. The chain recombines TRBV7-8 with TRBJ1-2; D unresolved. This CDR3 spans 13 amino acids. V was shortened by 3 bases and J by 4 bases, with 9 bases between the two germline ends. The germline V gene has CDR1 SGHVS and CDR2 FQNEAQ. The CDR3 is CASSLESFYGYTF. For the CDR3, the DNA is TGTGCCAGCAGCTTGGAGAGCTTCTATGGCTACACCTTC.

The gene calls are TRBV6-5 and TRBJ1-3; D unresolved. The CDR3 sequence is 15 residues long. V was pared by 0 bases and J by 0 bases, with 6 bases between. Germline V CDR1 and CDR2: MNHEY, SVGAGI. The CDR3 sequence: CASSYSRHSGNTIYF. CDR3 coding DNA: TGTGCCAGCAGTTACTCGAGGCACTCTGGAAACACCATATATTTT.

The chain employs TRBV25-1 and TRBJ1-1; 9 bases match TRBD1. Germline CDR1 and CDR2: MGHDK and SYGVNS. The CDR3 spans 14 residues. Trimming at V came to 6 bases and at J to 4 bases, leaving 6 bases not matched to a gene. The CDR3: CASSVDRGSTEAFF. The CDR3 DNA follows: TGTGCCAGCAGCGTTGACAGGGGGAGCACTGAAGCTTTCTTT.

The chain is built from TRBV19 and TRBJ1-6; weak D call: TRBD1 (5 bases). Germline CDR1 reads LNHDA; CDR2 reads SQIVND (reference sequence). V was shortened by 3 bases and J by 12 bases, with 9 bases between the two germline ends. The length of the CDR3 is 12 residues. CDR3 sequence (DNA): TGTGCCAGTAGTATCGTCGGGGGACCCCTCCACTTT. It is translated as CASSIVGGPLHF.

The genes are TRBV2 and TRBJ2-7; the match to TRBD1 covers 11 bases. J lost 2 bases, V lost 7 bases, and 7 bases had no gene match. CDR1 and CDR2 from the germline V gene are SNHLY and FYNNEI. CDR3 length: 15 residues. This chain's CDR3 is CASNPLGQGAYEQYF. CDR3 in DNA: TGTGCCAGCAACCCTCTGGGACAGGGGGCCTACGAGCAGTACTTC.